The 15 T cell receptor beta chains in this list originate from one sample, sequenced in a study of OX40 agonist ivuxolimab in advanced cancers. Produced via immunoSEQ multiplex PCR; TCRdb's table is partial and in-frame only. The data show around 70,000 clones, around four fifths seen once. The sequences come from CD4+ or CD8+ T cells sorted from blood, collected in a trial of the OX40 agonist ivuxolimab. These receptors were collected from an adult with an advanced solid tumor such as melanoma, head and neck, liver or kidney cancer.

CDR3 residues: CASSPLGSYNEQFF. DNA of the CDR3: TGTGCCAGCAGTCCGTTGGGCTCCTACAATGAGCAGTTCTTC. The chain is built from TRBV27 and TRBJ2-1, with D uncertain. The CDR3 length is 14 residues. The germline V and J ends were trimmed by 5 bases and 0 bases, with 8 bases remaining between them. Per the germline V gene, CDR1 is MNHEY and CDR2 is SMNVEV (reference sequence).

The genes are TRBV10-1 and TRBJ2-3; D might be TRBD2 (5 bases). Trimming removed 5 bases from V and 10 bases from J, with 13 bases in between. Looked up from germline, CDR1 is WNHNN and CDR2 is SYGVQD (reference sequence). The CDR3 loop spans 12 amino acids. The CDR3 DNA sequence: TGCGCCAGCAGTCCTGGAGGACTGGCGCAGTATTTT. Amino acid sequence: CASSPGGLAQYF.

The chain employs TRBV6-1 and TRBJ2-1, with 11 bases lining up with TRBD2. The CDR3 spans 16 residues. V trimming: 3 bases; J trimming: 5 bases; junction bases outside the gene matches: 6. CDR1 is MNHNS, CDR2 SASEGT, per germline. The CDR3 spells CASSEFLAGGDNEQFF. The CDR3 DNA sequence: TGTGCCAGCAGTGAGTTCCTAGCGGGGGGAGACAATGAGCAGTTCTTC.

This clone was recorded only once. This chain uses TRBV7-2 with TRBJ1-4; a possible D gene is TRBD1 (5 bases). Deletions cut 3 bases from V and 7 bases from J, with 12 bases between. Germline V gives CDR1 SGHTA, CDR2 FQGNSA. The CDR3 has 14 amino acids. The CDR3 protein is CASSLGQGAEKLFF. The CDR3 bases are TGTGCCAGCAGCTTGGGGCAGGGCGCTGAAAAACTGTTTTTT.

The J gene is TRBJ1-1, the V gene TRBV19; 8 nucleotides line up with TRBD1. The length of the CDR3 is 17 residues. The V gene's germline CDR1 is LNHDA and CDR2 SQIVND (reference sequence). The V and J ends lost 0 bases and 5 bases, in that order; junction bases with no gene match: 11. Here the CDR3 reads CASSIDLVQGGTTEAFF. The CDR3 nucleotides read TGTGCCAGTAGTATAGATCTAGTACAGGGGGGGACTACTGAAGCTTTCTTT.

The chain couples TRBV5-1 to TRBJ2-3; 11 bases line up with TRBD2. The length of the CDR3 is 17 residues. CDR1 is SGHRS and CDR2 is YFSETQ in the germline V gene. V lost 0 bases, J lost 5 bases, and 8 bases stayed unmatched. CDR3 nucleotide sequence: TGCGCCAGCAGCTTGGTTCCTAGCGGGGGGCATGAAGATACGCAGTATTTT. This encodes CASSLVPSGGHEDTQYF.

The chain links TRBV4-2 to TRBJ1-3; 8 bases align to TRBD1. The CDR3 is 16 amino acids. V was pared by 5 bases and J by 1 base, with 7 bases of the junction left unmatched. Germline V CDR1 and CDR2: LGHNA, YNFKEQ. The CDR3: CASSAWTGRSGNTIYF. In DNA, the CDR3 is TGTGCCAGCAGCGCTTGGACAGGGAGGTCTGGAAACACCATATATTTT.

The J gene is TRBJ2-7, the V gene TRBV19, with 7 bases that match TRBD1. Germline CDR1 LNHDA, CDR2 SQIVND (reference sequence). This CDR3 has 15 residues. J gave up 0 bases and V 6 bases, and 8 bases lay outside the gene matches. CDR3 sequence (DNA): TGTGCCAGTAGAACAACCGGGACAGTCTCCTACGAGCAGTACTTC. Encoded protein: CASRTTGTVSYEQYF.

This chain links TRBV13 with TRBJ1-2; D remains ambiguous. Germline CDR1 and CDR2: PRHDT and FYEKMQ (reference sequence). The CDR3 has 14 amino acids. Deletions cut 0 bases from V and 1 base from J, with 6 bases between. This chain's CDR3 is CASSLGQFNYGYTF. In nucleotides, the CDR3 is TGTGCCAGCAGCTTAGGACAGTTTAACTATGGCTACACCTTC.

The rearrangement uses TRBV15 and TRBJ2-1, with D perhaps TRBD2 (7 bases). V lost 5 bases and J 8 bases, leaving 19 bases between the germline ends. The germline gives CDR1 LNHNV, CDR2 YYDKDF (reference sequence). CDR3 size: 15 residues. The DNA for the CDR3 is TGTGCCACCAGCGTTAGGGGGGGCTCGGGCGATGAGCAGTTCTTC. Its translation is CATSVRGGSGDEQFF.

The chain has TRBV6-1 and TRBJ2-7; either TRBD1 or TRBD2 may supply D (5 bases each). The germline gives CDR1 MNHNS, CDR2 SASEGT. Trimming took 2 bases from V and 2 from J, leaving 13 bases between them. The CDR3 spans 15 residues. The CDR3 nucleotides read TGTGCCAGCAGTGAAACCGGGACGGCAACCTACGAGCAGTACTTC. Translation gives CASSETGTATYEQYF.

This chain uses TRBV27 with TRBJ2-5, with a tentative D call TRBD1 (6 bases). The DNA end is a closer match to TRBJ2-7, so the J assignment may be wrong. The CDR3 extends over 14 amino acids. Germline V gene data show CDR1 as MNHEY and CDR2 as SMNVEV (reference sequence). The CDR3 nucleotides read TGTGCCAGCAGGGAGTCAGGCAGGGGATACGAGCAGTACTTC. Amino acids: CASRESGRGYEQYF.

The table lists this clone with a few counts. CDR3 nucleotides: TGTGCCAGCAGTGAAAGGATAGCGGGGCTTACGCAGACCCAGTACTTC. Amino acid sequence: CASSERIAGLTQTQYF. The chain combines TRBV6-1 with TRBJ2-5; 8 bases fit TRBD2. This CDR3 comprises 16 residues. Trimming at V came to 2 bases and at J to 6 bases, leaving 11 bases not matched to a gene. Germline V gives CDR1 MNHNS, CDR2 SASEGT.

The V gene is TRBV6-1, the J gene TRBJ2-7; 7 bases are shared with TRBD2. CDR3 size: 13 residues. Germline CDR1 is MNHNS and CDR2 is SASEGT. V lost 8 bases to trimming and J lost 3 bases; unmatched junction nucleotides: 7. The CDR3 here is CASYGTTDYEQYF. In DNA, the CDR3 is TGTGCCAGCTACGGGACTACCGACTACGAGCAGTACTTC.

This chain links TRBV15 with TRBJ1-4, with D uncertain. V was trimmed by 5 bases and J by 1 base, leaving 11 bases between them. CDR3 length equals 15 residues. The V gene's germline CDR1 is LNHNV and CDR2 YYDKDF (reference sequence). CDR3 nucleotide sequence: TGTGCCACCAGCCCACCACCAGTAACTAATGAAAAACTGTTTTTT. This codes for CATSPPPVTNEKLFF. Based on the CDR3 plus reference TRBV15 and TRBJ1-4, the full variable domain is DAMVIQNPRYQVTQFGKPVTLSCSQTLNHNVMYWYQQKSSQAPKLLFHYYDKDFNNEADTPDNFQSRRPNTSFCFLDIRSPGLGDTAMYLCATSPPPVTNEKLFFGSGTQLSVL.